This T cell receptor (beta chain) was observed in a study of beta chain features in type 1 diabetes. All of the isolated RNA was reverse transcribed, so expressed TCRB transcripts were sequenced. Produced via immunoSEQ multiplex PCR; TCRdb's table is partial and in-frame only. Of fewer than 900,000 clones in the sample, 17% were seen once. Germline V CDR1 and CDR2: LGHNA, YSLEER. This CDR3 comprises 14 residues. With 0 bases removed from V and 4 bases from J, the gap between germline ends came to 9 bases. Broader study findings: TCRB CDR3s from Type 1 diabetes patients were moderately but significantly shorter in all four CD4+ subsets. Shorter templates might be favored by PCR, and equally so in patients and in controls.

In this sample, this clone turned up a few times. Its antigen is still unknown. The rearrangement joins TRBV4-3 to TRBJ1-1; D gene unclear. The receptor was isolated from a woman aged 18-29 years in good health. Material: naive CD4+ T cells from blood. The CDR3 protein is CASSQDWRSTEAFF. The CDR3 DNA sequence: TGCGCCAGCAGCCAAGATTGGCGGAGCACTGAAGCTTTCTTT.